The entry below describes one TCR beta chain. The antigen is undetermined. The sample is drawn from a study of cytomegalovirus exposure and HLA in healthy donors. Germline loops: CDR1 MDHEN, CDR2 SYDVKM. The CDR3 is made up of 14 amino acids. V dropped 6 bases and J dropped 6; count of bases not matched to a gene: 7. Notes on the study in general: A later analysis reportedly found that, within productive TCRs, an Asian-associated ancestry cluster had fewer N-insertions than the mean observed across the roughly 610 donors. Later analysis found that TCR beta chains associated with HLA were more clonally expanded than other, equally common chains.

60 Vbeta and 13 Jbeta primers were used in PCR. Per the original data handling: An analysis performed later counted about 80 million unique TCR beta chains (roughly 10 million of them shared). Sequenced by immunoSEQ multiplex PCR; TCRdb stores in-frame clones only, minus some. V and J calls and clone size come straight from that table; D and trimming were deduced from the DNA. In the table there are 200,000 or so clones, more than 60% of which are singletons. The J gene is TRBJ1-4, the V gene TRBV28, with 7 positions matching TRBD1. The sample was PBMCs. The TCR was taken from a man aged 40-49 years in good health and CMV-seronegative. DNA of the CDR3: TGTGCCAGCAGCAAGGGACAGTTGTATGAAAAACTGTTTTTT. Translating gives CASSKGQLYEKLFF.